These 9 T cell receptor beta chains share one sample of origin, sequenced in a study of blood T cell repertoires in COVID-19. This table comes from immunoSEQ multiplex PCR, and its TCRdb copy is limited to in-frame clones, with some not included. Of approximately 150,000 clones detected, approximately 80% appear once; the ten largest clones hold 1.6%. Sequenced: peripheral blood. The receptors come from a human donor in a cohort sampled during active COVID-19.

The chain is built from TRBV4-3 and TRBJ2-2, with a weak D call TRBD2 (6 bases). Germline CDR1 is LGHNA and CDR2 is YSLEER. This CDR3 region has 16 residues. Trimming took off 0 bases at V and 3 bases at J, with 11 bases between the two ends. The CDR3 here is CASSQDTGGDTGELFF. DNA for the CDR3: TGCGCCAGCAGCCAAGATACAGGAGGGGACACCGGGGAGCTGTTTTTT.

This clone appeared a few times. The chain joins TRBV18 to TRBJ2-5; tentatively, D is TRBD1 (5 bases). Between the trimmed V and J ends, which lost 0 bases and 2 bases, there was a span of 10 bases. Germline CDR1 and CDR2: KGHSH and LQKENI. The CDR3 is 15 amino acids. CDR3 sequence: CASSPPTARQETQYF. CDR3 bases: TGTGCCAGCTCACCACCGACAGCAAGGCAAGAGACCCAGTACTTC.

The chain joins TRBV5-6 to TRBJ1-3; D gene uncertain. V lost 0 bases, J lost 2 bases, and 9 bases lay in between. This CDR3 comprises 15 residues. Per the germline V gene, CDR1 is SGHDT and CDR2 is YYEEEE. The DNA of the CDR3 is TGTGCCAGCAGCTTGGTAGGGAGAACTGGAAACACCATATATTTT. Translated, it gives CASSLVGRTGNTIYF.

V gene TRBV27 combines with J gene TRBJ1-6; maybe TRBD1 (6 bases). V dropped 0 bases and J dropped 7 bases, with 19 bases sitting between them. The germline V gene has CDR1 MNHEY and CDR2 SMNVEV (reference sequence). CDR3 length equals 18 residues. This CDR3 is CASSLSRGVGGENSPLHF. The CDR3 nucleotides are TGTGCCAGCAGTTTATCCCGGGGAGTAGGGGGGGAGAATTCACCCCTCCACTTT.

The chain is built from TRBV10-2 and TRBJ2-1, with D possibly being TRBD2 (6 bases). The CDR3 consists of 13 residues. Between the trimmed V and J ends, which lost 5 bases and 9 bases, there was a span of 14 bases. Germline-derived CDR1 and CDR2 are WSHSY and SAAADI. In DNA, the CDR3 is TGCGCCAGCAGTCAGACTAGTTCCGGTGAGCAGTTCTTC. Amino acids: CASSQTSSGEQFF.

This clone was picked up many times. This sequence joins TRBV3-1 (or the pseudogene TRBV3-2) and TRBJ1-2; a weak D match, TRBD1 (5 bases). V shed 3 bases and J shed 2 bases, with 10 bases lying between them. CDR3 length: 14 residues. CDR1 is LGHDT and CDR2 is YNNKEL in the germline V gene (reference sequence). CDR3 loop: CASSQRGGNYGYTF. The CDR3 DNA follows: TGTGCCAGCAGCCAGAGGGGAGGAAACTATGGCTACACCTTC.

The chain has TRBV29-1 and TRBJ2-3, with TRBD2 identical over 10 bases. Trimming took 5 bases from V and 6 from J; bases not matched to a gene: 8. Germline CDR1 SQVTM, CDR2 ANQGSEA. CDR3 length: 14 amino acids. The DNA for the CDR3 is TGCAGCGTTAGAAGCGGGAGGGCCTCCGATACGCAGTATTTT. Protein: CSVRSGRASDTQYF.

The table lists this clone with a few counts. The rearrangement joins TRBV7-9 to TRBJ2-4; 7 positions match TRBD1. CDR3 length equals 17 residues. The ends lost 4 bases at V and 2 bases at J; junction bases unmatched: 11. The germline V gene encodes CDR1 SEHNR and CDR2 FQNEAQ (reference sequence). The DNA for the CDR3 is TGTGCCAGCAGCTACCTGGTTAGGGGGCGTACCAAAAACATTCAGTACTTC. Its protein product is CASSYLVRGRTKNIQYF.

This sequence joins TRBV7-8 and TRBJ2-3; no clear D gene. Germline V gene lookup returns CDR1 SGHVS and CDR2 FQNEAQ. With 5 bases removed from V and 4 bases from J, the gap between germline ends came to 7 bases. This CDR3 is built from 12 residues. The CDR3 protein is CASSPTADTQYF. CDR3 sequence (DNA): TGTGCCAGCAGCCCTACCGCAGATACGCAGTATTTT.